One TCR beta chain is described in this entry. These data come from a study of blood T cell repertoires in COVID-19. Background on the study: Samples representing acute and convalescent COVID-19 were sourced from the United States, Italy and Spain. Sample material is recorded as cDNA or gDNA derived from T cells, B-cell-depleted T cells, or PBMCs.

This CDR3 contains 17 residues. The ends lost 3 bases at V and 1 base at J; junction bases unmatched: 9. CDR1 and CDR2 (germline): SGHRS, YFSETQ. Original analysis: Quantification of nucleated cells was approximated via reference gene primer amplification. Profiling relied on immunoSEQ multiplex PCR, and the TCRdb table lists in-frame clones only, not all of them. The DNA was the basis for D and trimming; V, J and clone size are from that table. Of about 520,000 clones in the sample, 70% to 90% were seen once. The sequencing sample was made of peripheral blood. The rearrangement uses TRBV5-1 and TRBJ2-5, with 10 bases that match TRBD2. This clonotype was sampled from a human donor in a cohort sampled during active COVID-19. In nucleotides, the CDR3 is TGCGCCAGCAGCTCCTTCCGTAGCGGGAGGCCCCAAGAGACCCAGTACTTC. This codes for CASSSFRSGRPQETQYF.